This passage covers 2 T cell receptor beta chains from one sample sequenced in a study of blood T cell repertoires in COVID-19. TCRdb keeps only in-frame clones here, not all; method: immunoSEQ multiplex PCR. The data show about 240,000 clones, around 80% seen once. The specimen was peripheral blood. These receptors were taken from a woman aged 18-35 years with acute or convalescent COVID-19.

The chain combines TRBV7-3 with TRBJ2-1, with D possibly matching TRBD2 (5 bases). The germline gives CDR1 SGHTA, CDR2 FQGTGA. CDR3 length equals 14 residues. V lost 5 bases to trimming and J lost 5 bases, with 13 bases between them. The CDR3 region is CASSPPGGDNEQFF. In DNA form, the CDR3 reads TGTGCCAGCAGCCCCCCCGGAGGTGACAATGAGCAGTTCTTC.

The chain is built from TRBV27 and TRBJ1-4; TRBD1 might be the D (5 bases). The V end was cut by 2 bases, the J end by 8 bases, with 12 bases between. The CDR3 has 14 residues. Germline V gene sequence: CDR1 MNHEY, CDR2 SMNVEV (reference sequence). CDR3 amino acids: CASSLQGDGEKLFF. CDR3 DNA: TGTGCCAGCAGTTTACAAGGGGATGGGGAAAAACTGTTTTTT.